The clone carrying this TCR beta chain is termed medium-sized. Its antigen is unknown. This sample stems from a study of T cells in narcolepsy. Background on the study: Patients with NT1 or NT2 and healthy control donors were enrolled. Regarding the study as a whole: Healthy controls reportedly lacked the autoreactive clonotypes serially found in patients' blood. Comparing one patient's CSF and blood CD4+ clonotypes highlighted HCRT- and TRIB2-specific autoreactive clonotypes. Autoreactive clone sequences were missing from some blood memory CD4+ repertoires.

Profiled with immunoSEQ multiplex PCR; TCRdb holds only in-frame clones, not every one. The repertoire holds tens of thousands of clones, with almost 85% as singletons. The length of the CDR3 is 14 residues. Germline V gives CDR1 MNHNY, CDR2 SVGAGI (reference sequence). V was cut by 10 bases and J by 7 bases, with 22 bases left in between. This chain connects TRBV6-6 to TRBJ1-1; TRBD1 is a possible D gene (5 bases). Sequencing input: CD45RA- memory CD4+ T cells from PBMCs. The sequence was collected from a human donor with narcolepsy. The CDR3 reads CATAGEAFGGEAFF. DNA of the CDR3: TGTGCCACCGCGGGGGAGGCTTTTGGTGGTGAAGCTTTCTTT.